The 27 T cell receptor beta chains presented below share a single source sample, sequenced in a study of T cells of healthy individuals. Each CDR3 protein is one row after TCRdb ran MiXCR on the 5' RACE reads. Of 100,000 or so distinct CDR3 sequences in the sample, 17% are singletons; the top ten hold approximately 5.7%. Receptors were obtained from a human donor in good health.

This clonotype showed up many times. V is TRBV7-2 and J is TRBJ1-4; D not resolved. The CDR3 has 14 amino acids. Deletions cut 3 bases from V and 0 bases from J, with 5 bases between. Germline loops: CDR1 SGHTA, CDR2 FQGNSA. Written as DNA, the CDR3 is TGTGCCAGCAGCTTGGCGGCAACTAATGAAAAACTGTTTTTT. Its translation is CASSLAATNEKLFF.

This clonotype came up a few times. The V and J genes are TRBV7-9 and TRBJ2-3; 7 bases line up with TRBD1. The ends lost 5 bases at V and 2 bases at J; junction bases unmatched: 7. The CDR3 runs to 15 residues. The germline CDR1 and CDR2 sequences are SEHNR and FQNEAQ (reference sequence). For the CDR3, the DNA is TGTGCCAGCAGCGTCCGGGACAGTGTCACAGATACGCAGTATTTT. It codes for CASSVRDSVTDTQYF.

This clonotype appeared a few times. V and J are TRBV6-2 or TRBV6-3 and TRBJ2-1, with TRBD1 identical over 10 bases. The junction had 5 bases not matched to a gene; V was cut back by 5 bases and J by 1 base. The CDR3 has 16 amino acids. Germline CDR1 MNHEY, CDR2 SVGEGT. The CDR3 here is CASSRDRGPSYNEQFF. Here the CDR3 DNA reads TGTGCCAGCAGTAGGGACAGGGGACCATCCTACAATGAGCAGTTCTTC.

The chain has TRBV7-9 and TRBJ2-3; no reliable D call. The V end was cut by 4 bases, the J end by 7 bases, with 6 bases between. This CDR3 is 11 amino acids long. Germline V gene sequence: CDR1 SEHNR, CDR2 FQNEAQ (reference sequence). The CDR3 nucleotides read TGTGCCAGCAGCTCTGGTAATACGCAGTATTTT. This sequence encodes CASSSGNTQYF. The whole variable domain, filled in from reference TRBV7-9 and TRBJ2-3, reads DTGVSQNPRHKITKRGQNVTFRCDPISEHNRLYWYRQTLGQGPEFLTYFQNEAQLEKSRLLSDRFSAERPKGSFSTLEIQRTEQGDSAMYLCASSSGNTQYFGPGTRLTVL.

This clonotype was detected a few times. The V and J genes are TRBV28 and TRBJ2-5, with D maybe TRBD2 (6 bases). Looked up from germline, CDR1 is MDHEN and CDR2 is SYDVKM. Trimming removed 8 bases at V and 5 bases at J, with 18 bases between. The CDR3 sequence is 14 residues long. The CDR3 reads CASLKPGAVETQYF. CDR3 in DNA: TGTGCCAGCCTTAAACCGGGAGCGGTGGAGACCCAGTACTTC.

This clonotype was detected ten times or more. The chain uses TRBV6-4 and TRBJ1-6; D call uncertain. Per germline, CDR1 MRHNA and CDR2 SNTAGT. This CDR3 spans 13 amino acids. V was pared by 8 bases and J by 8 bases, with 13 bases between. The CDR3 nucleotides are TGTGCCAGCGGGCCTGGTGAGGATTCACCCCTCCACTTT. Translation gives CASGPGEDSPLHF.

The chain combines TRBV28 with TRBJ1-1; 7 nucleotides line up with TRBD1. J lost 4 bases, V lost 6 bases, and 5 bases had no gene match. Germline CDR1 reads MDHEN; CDR2 reads SYDVKM. The CDR3 has 13 residues. The CDR3 reads CASRSQGVTEAFF. The CDR3 DNA follows: TGTGCCAGCAGATCTCAGGGGGTCACTGAAGCTTTCTTT.

In its sample, this clonotype was seen a few times. V usage is TRBV30 and J usage is TRBJ1-6; 7 nucleotides align to TRBD1. This CDR3 is built from 15 residues. Germline CDR1 and CDR2: GTSNPN and SVGIG (reference sequence). Unmatched junction bases numbered 6, after V lost 3 bases and J lost 4 bases. The CDR3 DNA is TGTGCCTGGAGGGGGCCGGGACAGTATAATTCACCCCTCCACTTT. It specifies CAWRGPGQYNSPLHF.

This clonotype was counted only a few times. The chain links TRBV5-1 to TRBJ2-1; no clear D. The CDR3 runs to 11 residues. V was shortened by 0 bases and J by 7 bases, with 2 bases between the two germline ends. The germline CDR1 and CDR2 sequences are SGHRS and YFSETQ. CDR3 in amino acids: CASSLENEQFF. CDR3 coding DNA: TGCGCCAGCAGCTTGGAGAATGAGCAGTTCTTC.

This chain links TRBV7-3 with TRBJ2-1, with 8 bases that match TRBD2. The CDR3 totals 15 residues. The germline gives CDR1 SGHTA, CDR2 FQGTGA. V shed 2 bases, J shed 7 bases, and the junction held 7 bases outside the gene matches. The CDR3 nucleotides are TGTGCCAGCAGCTTACAACGAGCGGGAGCAAATGAGCAGTTCTTC. It codes for CASSLQRAGANEQFF.

The rearrangement joins TRBV7-6 to TRBJ1-2; 7 bases fit TRBD1. The CDR3 has 15 amino acids. The junction had 10 bases not matched to a gene; V was cut back by 1 base and J by 8 bases. Germline V CDR1 and CDR2: SGHVS, FNYEAQ. CDR3 coding DNA: TGTGCCAGCAGCTTAGATGAGGGGGCGCGAATAGGCTACACCTTC. Residues: CASSLDEGARIGYTF.

The V and J genes are TRBV28 and TRBJ2-2, with no clear D. CDR1 MDHEN and CDR2 SYDVKM come from the germline V gene. V was trimmed by 7 bases and J by 1 base, leaving 7 bases between them. This CDR3 has 13 residues. The CDR3 sequence is CASKLQNTGELFF. CDR3 nucleotides: TGTGCCAGCAAGCTCCAGAACACCGGGGAGCTGTTTTTT. Using reference TRBV28 and TRBJ2-2 for the parts outside the CDR3, the full variable domain is DVKVTQSSRYLVKRTGEKVFLECVQDMDHENMFWYRQDPGLGLRLIYFSYDVKMKEKGDIPEGYSVSREKKERFSLILESASTNQTSMYLCASKLQNTGELFFGEGSRLTVL.

This clonotype was recorded many times. This chain connects TRBV6-2 or TRBV6-3 to TRBJ2-7; possibly TRBD2 for D (5 bases). Trimming removed 7 bases at V and 5 bases at J, with 12 bases between. In germline, CDR1 is MNHEY, CDR2 SVGEGT. The CDR3 consists of 12 residues. CDR3 nucleotide sequence: TGTGCCAGCACTCGGAGGAACGACGAGCAGTACTTC. As protein: CASTRRNDEQYF.

The chain has TRBV7-2 and TRBJ2-1, with D possibly being TRBD2 (6 bases). Trimming left V 6 bases short and J 4 bases short, with 16 bases between. The CDR3 totals 15 residues. The germline CDR1 and CDR2 sequences are SGHTA and FQGNSA. The DNA of the CDR3 is TGTGCCAGCAGACTAGCACGGACTCAGTACAATGAGCAGTTCTTC. It codes for CASRLARTQYNEQFF.

The J gene is TRBJ2-1, the V gene TRBV11-2; D is perhaps TRBD1 (5 bases). This CDR3 is 14 amino acids long. Germline CDR1 reads SGHAT; CDR2 reads FQNNGV. Trimming took off 6 bases at V and 0 bases at J, with 9 bases between the two ends. This chain's CDR3 is CASSVDSSYNEQFF. CDR3 DNA: TGTGCCAGCAGTGTTGACAGCTCCTACAATGAGCAGTTCTTC.

There are a few counts of this clonotype. V usage is TRBV27 and J usage is TRBJ1-1; D not certain. Germline assignment: CDR1 MNHEY and CDR2 SMNVEV (reference sequence). The V and J ends lost 1 base and 1 base respectively, with 7 bases between them. CDR3 length: 14 residues. CDR3 sequence (DNA): TGTGCCAGCAGTTTATTTGAAGGGAACACTGAAGCTTTCTTT. Protein sequence: CASSLFEGNTEAFF.

This clonotype was counted only a few times. J is TRBJ2-2 and V is TRBV7-2, with D tentatively TRBD2 (6 bases). Germline values: CDR1 SGHTA, CDR2 FQGNSA. The germline V and J ends were trimmed by 8 bases and 5 bases, with 12 bases remaining between them. The CDR3 is made up of 13 amino acids. The CDR3 DNA reads as TGTGCCAGCGGGGCGGGGATAACCGGGGAGCTGTTTTTT. Protein: CASGAGITGELFF.

This clonotype showed up many times. The chain carries TRBV3-1 and TRBJ1-3, with 7 bases lining up with TRBD1. Germline CDR1 reads LGHDT; CDR2 reads YNNKEL (reference sequence). The V gene end was trimmed by 1 base and the J gene end by 7 bases; junction bases not matched to a gene: 7. The CDR3 extends over 15 amino acids. The CDR3 DNA sequence: TGTGCCAGCAGCCAAGTAGGGACAGTCATGAACACCATATATTTT. This codes for CASSQVGTVMNTIYF.

This clonotype was counted a few times. The chain uses TRBV7-2 and TRBJ2-3; D perhaps matches TRBD1 (5 bases). The CDR3 runs 15 residues. Per germline, CDR1 SGHTA and CDR2 FQGNSA. The V end lost 2 bases, the J end lost 3 bases, and 12 bases lay between the germline ends. Written as DNA, the CDR3 is TGTGCCAGCAGCTTAATTGGGGCAGGGACAGATACGCAGTATTTT. Translation: CASSLIGAGTDTQYF.

The table lists this clonotype with a few counts. The chain links TRBV29-1 to TRBJ1-2; 7 bases align to TRBD1. The CDR3 extends over 13 amino acids. The V segment lost 0 bases and the J segment 5 bases; nucleotides outside the gene matches: 3. CDR1 and CDR2 from the germline V gene are SQVTM and ANQGSEA. The chain's CDR3 is CSVEDTGVYGYTF. CDR3 coding DNA: TGCAGCGTTGAAGACACAGGGGTATATGGCTACACCTTC.

This clonotype was seen more than once but under ten times. The chain employs TRBV7-2 and TRBJ2-1; possible D gene TRBD2, 5 bases. The CDR3 has 14 amino acids. Germline values: CDR1 SGHTA, CDR2 FQGNSA. The V and J ends lost 5 bases and 4 bases respectively, with 12 bases between them. CDR3 region: CASSPVARYNEQFF. The CDR3 DNA is TGTGCCAGCAGCCCCGTAGCGCGTTACAATGAGCAGTTCTTC.

This clonotype was picked up a small number of times. The chain employs TRBV11-2 and TRBJ2-5; a possible D gene is TRBD2 (7 bases). V lost 5 bases and J lost 5, with 21 bases in between. The CDR3 loop spans 16 amino acids. CDR1 and CDR2 from the germline V gene are SGHAT and FQNNGV. The CDR3 is CASSQGRSGVLETQYF. The CDR3 DNA reads TGTGCCAGCAGCCAGGGGAGGAGCGGGGTTCTTGAGACCCAGTACTTC.

This clonotype appeared a few times. This rearrangement joins TRBV25-1 to TRBJ1-5; 7 positions agree with TRBD1. Germline CDR1 MGHDK, CDR2 SYGVNS. The CDR3 has 14 amino acids. V was pared by 6 bases and J by 6 bases, with 8 bases of the junction left unmatched. CDR3 coding DNA: TGTGCCAGCAGCGAGACAGGGTTCAGTCAGCCCCAGCATTTT. Its translation is CASSETGFSQPQHF.

As concerns this clonotype: Possible read error: a much larger clone is one base away. The genes are TRBV4-3 and TRBJ2-2; a possible D gene is TRBD2 (5 bases). The length of the CDR3 is 16 residues. Germline values: CDR1 LGHNA, CDR2 YSLEER. The chain's CDR3 is CASSQVVDWNTGELLF. As DNA, the CDR3 is TGCGCCAGCAGCCAAGTGGTGGACTGGAACACCGGGGAGCTGCTTTTT.

J is TRBJ2-2 and V is TRBV4-3, with 8 bases identical to TRBD2. This CDR3 spans 15 amino acids. Germline V gene data show CDR1 as LGHNA and CDR2 as YSLEER. V trimming: 4 bases; J trimming: 3 bases; junction bases outside the gene matches: 4. This CDR3 is CASSPALADTGELFF. CDR3 sequence (DNA): TGCGCCAGCAGCCCAGCACTAGCGGACACCGGGGAGCTGTTTTTT.

This clonotype was seen at least ten times. The J gene is TRBJ2-2, the V gene TRBV19; TRBD2 is a possible D gene (6 bases). CDR1 is LNHDA and CDR2 is SQIVND in the germline V gene (reference sequence). This CDR3 region has 14 residues. V was cut by 8 bases and J by 7 bases, with 17 bases left in between. The CDR3 sequence: CASGKRGTRGELFF. DNA for the CDR3: TGTGCCAGTGGGAAACGTGGGACTCGCGGGGAGCTGTTTTTT.

This clonotype was recorded at least ten times. The chain combines TRBV27 with TRBJ2-7, with TRBD2 matching over 8 bases. Germline CDR1 and CDR2: MNHEY and SMNVEV (reference sequence). The CDR3 has 16 residues. Trimming removed 5 bases from V and 0 bases from J; junction bases left unmatched: 9. CDR3 DNA sequence: TGTGCCAGCAGTCCCGGGGGGGGGCGGCCCTCCTACGAGCAGTACTTC. Encoded protein: CASSPGGGRPSYEQYF.